Listed here are 4 T cell receptor beta chains from one sample, sequenced in a study of blood T cell repertoires in COVID-19. Here immunoSEQ multiplex PCR was the method, and the copy in TCRdb shows in-frame clones only, minus some. The repertoire holds about 200,000 clones, with around 89% as singletons. Sequenced sample: peripheral blood. The receptors derive from a man aged 40-50 years with active or convalescent COVID-19.

The rearrangement links TRBV5-1 to TRBJ2-1; a possible D gene is TRBD1 (5 bases). Trimming shortened V by 0 bases and J by 0 bases, and 13 bases separated the two germline ends. The CDR3 sequence is 17 residues long. CDR1 and CDR2 (germline): SGHRS, YFSETQ. The CDR3 coding sequence is TGCGCCAGCAGCTTGGGTCCAGGGCTTAGCTCCTACAATGAGCAGTTCTTC. Its translation: CASSLGPGLSSYNEQFF.

The chain uses TRBV7-2 and TRBJ2-3; the match to TRBD2 covers 9 bases. This CDR3 is built from 16 residues. J gave up 6 bases and V 5 bases, and 12 bases lay outside the gene matches. Looked up from germline, CDR1 is SGHTA and CDR2 is FQGNSA. The CDR3 is CASSPGGAGGPDTQYF. The CDR3 DNA sequence: TGTGCCAGCAGCCCGGGGGGAGCGGGAGGCCCGGATACGCAGTATTTT.

The chain is built from TRBV11-1 and TRBJ2-7; the D gene is possibly TRBD2 (7 bases). The germline CDR1 and CDR2 sequences are SGHAT and FQDESV (reference sequence). The CDR3 totals 14 residues. The V and J ends lost 3 bases and 5 bases respectively, with 14 bases between them. CDR3 in amino acids: CASSFEGGSHEQYF. DNA for the CDR3: TGTGCCAGCAGCTTCGAGGGGGGGTCCCACGAGCAGTACTTC.

The CDR3 reads CASEGTGTDTQYF. CDR3 bases: TGCGCCAGCGAGGGGACTGGCACAGATACGCAGTATTTT. The chain carries TRBV10-2 and TRBJ2-3, with D perhaps TRBD2 (6 bases). Per germline, CDR1 WSHSY and CDR2 SAAADI. V gave up 8 bases and J gave up 1 base, with 10 bases separating them. This CDR3 contains 13 residues.